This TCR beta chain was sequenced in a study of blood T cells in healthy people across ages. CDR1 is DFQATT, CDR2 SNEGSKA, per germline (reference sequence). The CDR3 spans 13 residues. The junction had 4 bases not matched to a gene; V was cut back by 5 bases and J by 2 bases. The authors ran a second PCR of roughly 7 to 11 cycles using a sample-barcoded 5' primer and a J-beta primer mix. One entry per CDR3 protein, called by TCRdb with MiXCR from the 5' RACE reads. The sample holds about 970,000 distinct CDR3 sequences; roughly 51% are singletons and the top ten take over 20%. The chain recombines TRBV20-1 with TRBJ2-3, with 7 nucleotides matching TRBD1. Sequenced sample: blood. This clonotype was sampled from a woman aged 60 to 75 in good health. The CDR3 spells CSAEGGHTDTQYF. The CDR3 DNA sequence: TGCAGTGCTGAAGGGGGCCACACAGATACGCAGTATTTT.